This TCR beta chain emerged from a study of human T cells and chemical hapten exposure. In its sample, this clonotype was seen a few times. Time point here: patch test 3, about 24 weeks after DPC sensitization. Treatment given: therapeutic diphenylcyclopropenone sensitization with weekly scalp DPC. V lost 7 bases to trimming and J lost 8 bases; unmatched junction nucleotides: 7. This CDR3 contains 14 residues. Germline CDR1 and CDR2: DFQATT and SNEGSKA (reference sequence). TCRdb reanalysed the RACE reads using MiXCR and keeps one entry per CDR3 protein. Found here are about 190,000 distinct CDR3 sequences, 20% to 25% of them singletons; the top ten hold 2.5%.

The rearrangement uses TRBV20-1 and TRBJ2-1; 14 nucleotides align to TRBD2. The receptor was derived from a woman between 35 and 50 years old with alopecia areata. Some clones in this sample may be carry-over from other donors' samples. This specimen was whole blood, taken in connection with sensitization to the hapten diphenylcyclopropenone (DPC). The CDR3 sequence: CSVKTSGRAYEQFF. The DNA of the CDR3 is TGCAGTGTTAAGACTAGCGGGAGGGCCTATGAGCAGTTCTTC.